The clone carrying this TCR beta chain was seen a few times. As to time point: patch test 1, 2 weeks after DPC sensitization. Treatment specified: therapeutic diphenylcyclopropenone sensitization with weekly scalp DPC. The record originates from a study of human T cells and chemical hapten exposure. Study-level background: Patients, predominantly female, presented with alopecia areata, totalis or universalis.

Each CDR3 protein is one row after TCRdb ran MiXCR on the RACE reads. The data contain 150,000 to 200,000 distinct CDR3 sequences, roughly 15% of them singletons. This clonotype was sampled from a woman aged 25 to 39 with alopecia areata. Some clones in this sample may be carry-over from other donors' samples. The material was whole blood, obtained in connection with sensitization to the hapten diphenylcyclopropenone (DPC).

The DNA of the CDR3 is TGTGCCAGCAGTTTAGTAATCAGACTAGCGGGACCAGATACGCAGTATTTT. It codes for CASSLVIRLAGPDTQYF. The V gene is TRBV12-3 or TRBV12-4, the J gene TRBJ2-3, with 11 bases aligning to TRBD2. The length of the CDR3 is 17 residues. Losses at the gene ends were 1 base for V and 4 bases for J; bases not matched to a gene: 7.